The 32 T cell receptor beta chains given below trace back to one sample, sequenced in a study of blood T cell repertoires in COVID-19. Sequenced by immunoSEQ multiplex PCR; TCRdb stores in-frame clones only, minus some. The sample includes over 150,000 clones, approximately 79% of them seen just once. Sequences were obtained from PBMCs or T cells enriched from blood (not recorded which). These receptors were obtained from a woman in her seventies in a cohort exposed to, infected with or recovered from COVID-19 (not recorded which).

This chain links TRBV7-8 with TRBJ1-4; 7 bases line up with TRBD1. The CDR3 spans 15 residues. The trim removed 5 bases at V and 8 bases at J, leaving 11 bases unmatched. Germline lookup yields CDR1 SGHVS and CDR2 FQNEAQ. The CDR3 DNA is TGTGCCAGCAGCCCTCCGGGACAGCTCGGGGAAAAACTGTTTTTT. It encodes CASSPPGQLGEKLFF.

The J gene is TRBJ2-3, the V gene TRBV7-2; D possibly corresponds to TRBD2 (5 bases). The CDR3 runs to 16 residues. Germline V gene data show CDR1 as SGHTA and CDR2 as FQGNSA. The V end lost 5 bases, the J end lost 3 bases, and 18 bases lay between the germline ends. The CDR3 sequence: CASSDRLPAGTDTQYF. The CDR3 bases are TGTGCCAGCAGCGATAGACTACCCGCTGGTACAGATACGCAGTATTTT. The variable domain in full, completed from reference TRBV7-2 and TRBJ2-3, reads GAGVSQSPSNKVTEKGKDVELRCDPISGHTALYWYRQSLGQGLEFLIYFQGNSAPDKSGLPSDRFSAERTGGSVSTLTIQRTQQEDSAVYLCASSDRLPAGTDTQYFGPGTRLTVL.

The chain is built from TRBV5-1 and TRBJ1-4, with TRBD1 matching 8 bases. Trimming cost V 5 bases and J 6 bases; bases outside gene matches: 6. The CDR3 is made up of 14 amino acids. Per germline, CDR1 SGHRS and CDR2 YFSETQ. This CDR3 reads CASRQGQDYEKLFF. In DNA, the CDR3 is TGCGCCAGCAGGCAGGGACAGGACTATGAAAAACTGTTTTTT. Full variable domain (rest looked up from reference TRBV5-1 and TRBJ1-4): KAGVTQTPRYLIKTRGQQVTLSCSPISGHRSVSWYQQTPGQGLQFLFEYFSETQRNKGNFPGRFSGRQFSNSRSEMNVSTLELGDSALYLCASRQGQDYEKLFFGSGTQLSVL.

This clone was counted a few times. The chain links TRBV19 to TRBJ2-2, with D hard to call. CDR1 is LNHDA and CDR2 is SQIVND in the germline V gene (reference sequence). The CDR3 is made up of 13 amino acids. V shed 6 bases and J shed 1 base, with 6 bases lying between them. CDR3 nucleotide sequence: TGTGCCAGTAGGCCCGGGAACACCGGGGAGCTGTTTTTT. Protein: CASRPGNTGELFF.

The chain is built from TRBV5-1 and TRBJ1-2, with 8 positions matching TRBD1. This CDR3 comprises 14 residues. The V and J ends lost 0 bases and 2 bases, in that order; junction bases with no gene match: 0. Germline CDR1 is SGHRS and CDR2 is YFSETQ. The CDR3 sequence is CASSLGQGNYGYTF. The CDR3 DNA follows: TGCGCCAGCAGCTTGGGACAGGGGAACTATGGCTACACCTTC.

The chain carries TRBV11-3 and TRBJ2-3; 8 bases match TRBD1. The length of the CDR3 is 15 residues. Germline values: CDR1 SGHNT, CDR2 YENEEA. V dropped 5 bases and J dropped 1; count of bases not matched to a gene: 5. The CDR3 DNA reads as TGTGCCAGCAGCCCAGGGGGCCGGGGCACAGATACGCAGTATTTT. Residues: CASSPGGRGTDTQYF.

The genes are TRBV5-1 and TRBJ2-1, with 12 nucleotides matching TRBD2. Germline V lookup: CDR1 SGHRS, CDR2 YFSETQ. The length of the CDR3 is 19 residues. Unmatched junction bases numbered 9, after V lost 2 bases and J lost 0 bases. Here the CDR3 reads CASSLGLAGKGTSYNEQFF. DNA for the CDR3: TGCGCCAGCAGCTTAGGACTAGCGGGAAAGGGGACCTCCTACAATGAGCAGTTCTTC.

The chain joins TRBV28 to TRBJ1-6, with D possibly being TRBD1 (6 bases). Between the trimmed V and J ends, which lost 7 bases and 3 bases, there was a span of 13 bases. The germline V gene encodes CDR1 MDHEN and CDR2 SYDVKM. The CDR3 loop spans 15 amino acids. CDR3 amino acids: CASIGQQGYNSPLHF. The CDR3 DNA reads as TGTGCCAGCATCGGGCAACAGGGCTATAATTCACCCCTCCACTTT.

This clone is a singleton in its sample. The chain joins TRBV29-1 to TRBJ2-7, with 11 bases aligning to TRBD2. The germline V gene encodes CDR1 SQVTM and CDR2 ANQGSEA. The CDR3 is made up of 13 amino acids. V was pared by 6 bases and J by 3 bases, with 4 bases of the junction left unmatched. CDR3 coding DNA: TGCAGCGTCCAGACTAGCGGGGTCTACGAGCAGTACTTC. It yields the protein CSVQTSGVYEQYF.

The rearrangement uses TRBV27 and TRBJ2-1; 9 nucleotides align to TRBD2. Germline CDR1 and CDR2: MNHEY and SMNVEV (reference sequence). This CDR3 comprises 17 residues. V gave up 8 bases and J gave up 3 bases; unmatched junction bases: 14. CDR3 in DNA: TGTGCCAGCCTCCTTAGGGCTAGCGGGACTGACTACAATGAGCAGTTCTTC. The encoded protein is CASLLRASGTDYNEQFF.

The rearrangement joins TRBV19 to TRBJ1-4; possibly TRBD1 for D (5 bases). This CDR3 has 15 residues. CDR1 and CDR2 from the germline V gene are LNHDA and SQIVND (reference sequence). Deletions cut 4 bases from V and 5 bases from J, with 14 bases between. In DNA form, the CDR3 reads TGTGCCAGTAGTACCGGGGGAGGGCTGAATGAAAAACTGTTTTTT. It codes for CASSTGGGLNEKLFF.

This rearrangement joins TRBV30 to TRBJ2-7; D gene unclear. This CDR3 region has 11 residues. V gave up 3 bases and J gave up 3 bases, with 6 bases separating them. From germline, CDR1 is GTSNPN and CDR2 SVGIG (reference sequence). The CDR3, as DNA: TGTGCCTGGAGACTTAGCTACGAGCAGTACTTC. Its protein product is CAWRLSYEQYF.

This CDR3 reads CATSPRDTTTDTQYF. In DNA form, the CDR3 reads TGTGCCACCAGTCCCCGGGACACAACCACAGATACGCAGTATTTT. The chain employs TRBV24-1 and TRBJ2-3; possibly TRBD1 for D (6 bases). Trimming left V 6 bases short and J 2 bases short, with 14 bases between. CDR3 size: 15 residues. From germline, CDR1 is KGHDR and CDR2 SFDVKD.

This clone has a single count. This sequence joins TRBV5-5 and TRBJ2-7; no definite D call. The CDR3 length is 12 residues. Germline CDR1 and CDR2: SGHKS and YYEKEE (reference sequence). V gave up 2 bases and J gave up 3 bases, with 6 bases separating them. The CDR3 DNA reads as TGTGCCAGCAGCTTTTCCCTCTACGAGCAGTACTTC. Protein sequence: CASSFSLYEQYF.

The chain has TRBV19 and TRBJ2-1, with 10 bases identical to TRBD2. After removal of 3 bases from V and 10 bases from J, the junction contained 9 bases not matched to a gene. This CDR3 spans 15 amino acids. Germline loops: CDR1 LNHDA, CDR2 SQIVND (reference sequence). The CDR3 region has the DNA TGTGCCAGTAGTATGGCTAGCGGGAGATCTATGGAGCAGTTCTTC. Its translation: CASSMASGRSMEQFF.

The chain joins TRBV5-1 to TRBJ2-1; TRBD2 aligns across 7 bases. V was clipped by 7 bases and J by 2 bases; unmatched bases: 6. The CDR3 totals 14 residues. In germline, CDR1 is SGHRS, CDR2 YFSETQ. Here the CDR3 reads CASGASGAYNEQFF. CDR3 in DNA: TGCGCCAGCGGGGCCAGCGGGGCCTACAATGAGCAGTTCTTC.

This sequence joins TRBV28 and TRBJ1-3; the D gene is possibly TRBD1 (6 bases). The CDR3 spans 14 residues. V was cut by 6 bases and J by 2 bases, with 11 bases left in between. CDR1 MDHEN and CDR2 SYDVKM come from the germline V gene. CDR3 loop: CASRKGGPGNTIYF. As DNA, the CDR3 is TGTGCCAGCAGGAAAGGGGGACCTGGAAACACCATATATTTT.

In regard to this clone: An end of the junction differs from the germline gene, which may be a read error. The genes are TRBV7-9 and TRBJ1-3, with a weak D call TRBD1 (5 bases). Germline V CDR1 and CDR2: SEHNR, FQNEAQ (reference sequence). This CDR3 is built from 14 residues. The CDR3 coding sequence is TGTGCCAGCAGCCTAGCCCGGGAGGGGAACACCATATATTTT. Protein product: CASSLAREGNTIYF.

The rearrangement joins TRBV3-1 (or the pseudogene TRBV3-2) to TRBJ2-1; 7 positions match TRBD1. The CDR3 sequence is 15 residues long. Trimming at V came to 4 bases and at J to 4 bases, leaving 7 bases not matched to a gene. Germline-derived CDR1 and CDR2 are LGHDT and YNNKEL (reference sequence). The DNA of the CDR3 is TGTGCCAGCAGCCCCACGGACAGGCTGTACAATGAGCAGTTCTTC. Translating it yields CASSPTDRLYNEQFF.

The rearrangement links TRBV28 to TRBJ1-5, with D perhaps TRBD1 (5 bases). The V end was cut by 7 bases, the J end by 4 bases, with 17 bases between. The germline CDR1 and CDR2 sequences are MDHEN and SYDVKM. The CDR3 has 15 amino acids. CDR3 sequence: CASTLGEGNNQPQHF. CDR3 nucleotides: TGTGCCAGCACTCTGGGGGAGGGCAATAATCAGCCCCAGCATTTT.

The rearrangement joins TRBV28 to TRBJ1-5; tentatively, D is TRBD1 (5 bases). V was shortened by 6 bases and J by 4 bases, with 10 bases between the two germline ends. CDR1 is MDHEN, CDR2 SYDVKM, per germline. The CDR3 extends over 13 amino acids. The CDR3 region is CASRQVLNQPQHF. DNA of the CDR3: TGTGCCAGCAGACAGGTTTTAAATCAGCCCCAGCATTTT. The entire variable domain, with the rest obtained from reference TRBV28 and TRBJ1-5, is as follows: DVKVTQSSRYLVKRTGEKVFLECVQDMDHENMFWYRQDPGLGLRLIYFSYDVKMKEKGDIPEGYSVSREKKERFSLILESASTNQTSMYLCASRQVLNQPQHFGDGTRLSIL.

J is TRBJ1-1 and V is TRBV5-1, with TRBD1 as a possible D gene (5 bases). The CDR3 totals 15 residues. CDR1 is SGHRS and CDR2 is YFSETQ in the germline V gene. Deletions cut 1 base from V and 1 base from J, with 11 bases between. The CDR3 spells CASSLWGGSNTEAFF. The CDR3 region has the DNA TGCGCCAGCAGCTTGTGGGGGGGTTCGAACACTGAAGCTTTCTTT.

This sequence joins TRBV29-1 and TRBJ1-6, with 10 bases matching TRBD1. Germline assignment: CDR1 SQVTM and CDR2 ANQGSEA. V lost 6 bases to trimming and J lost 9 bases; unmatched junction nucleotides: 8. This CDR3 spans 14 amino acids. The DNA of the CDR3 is TGCAGCGTCGGGGGGACAGGGGACGGTTCACCCCTCCACTTT. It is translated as CSVGGTGDGSPLHF.

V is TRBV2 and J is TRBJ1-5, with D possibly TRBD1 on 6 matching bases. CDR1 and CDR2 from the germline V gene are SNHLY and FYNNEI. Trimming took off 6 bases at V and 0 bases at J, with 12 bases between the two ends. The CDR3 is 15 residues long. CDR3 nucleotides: TGTGCCAGCAGGGGGGGGACATTTAGCAATCAGCCCCAGCATTTT. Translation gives CASRGGTFSNQPQHF.

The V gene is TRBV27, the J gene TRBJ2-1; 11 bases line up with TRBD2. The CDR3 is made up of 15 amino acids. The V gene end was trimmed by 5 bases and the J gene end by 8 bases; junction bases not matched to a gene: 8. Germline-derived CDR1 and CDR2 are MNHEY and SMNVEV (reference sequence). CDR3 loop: CASSRLAGGYDEQFF. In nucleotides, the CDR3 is TGTGCCAGCAGTCGTCTAGCGGGGGGATACGATGAGCAGTTCTTC.

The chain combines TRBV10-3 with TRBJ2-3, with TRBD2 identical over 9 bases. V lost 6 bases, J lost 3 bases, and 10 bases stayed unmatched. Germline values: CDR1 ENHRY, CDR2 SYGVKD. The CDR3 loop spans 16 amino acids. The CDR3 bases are TGTGCCATCAGCGGGGGGATGCTAGCGGGGACAGATACGCAGTATTTT. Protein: CAISGGMLAGTDTQYF.

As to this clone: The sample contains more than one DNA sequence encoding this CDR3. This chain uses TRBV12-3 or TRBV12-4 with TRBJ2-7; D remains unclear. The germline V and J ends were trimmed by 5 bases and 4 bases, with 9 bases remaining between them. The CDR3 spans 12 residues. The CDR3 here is CASSTGSYEQYF. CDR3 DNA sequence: TGTGCCAGCAGTACGGGTTCATACGAGCAGTACTTC.

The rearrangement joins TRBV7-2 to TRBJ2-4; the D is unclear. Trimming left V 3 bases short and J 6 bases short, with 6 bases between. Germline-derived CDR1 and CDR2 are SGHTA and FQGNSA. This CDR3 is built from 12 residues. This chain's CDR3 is CASSFAGNIQYF. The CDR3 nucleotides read TGTGCCAGCAGCTTCGCCGGAAACATTCAGTACTTC.

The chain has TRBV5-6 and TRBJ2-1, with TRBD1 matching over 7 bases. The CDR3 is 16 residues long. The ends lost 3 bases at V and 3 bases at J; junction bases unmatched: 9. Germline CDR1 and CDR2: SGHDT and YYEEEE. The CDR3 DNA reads TGTGCCAGCAGCTCAAGACAGGGTTACGACTACAATGAGCAGTTCTTC. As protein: CASSSRQGYDYNEQFF. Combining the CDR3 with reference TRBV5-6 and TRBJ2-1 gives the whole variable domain DAGVTQSPTHLIKTRGQQVTLRCSPKSGHDTVSWYQQALGQGPQFIFQYYEEEERQRGNFPDRFSGHQFPNYSSELNVNALLLGDSALYLCASSSRQGYDYNEQFFGPGTRLTVL.

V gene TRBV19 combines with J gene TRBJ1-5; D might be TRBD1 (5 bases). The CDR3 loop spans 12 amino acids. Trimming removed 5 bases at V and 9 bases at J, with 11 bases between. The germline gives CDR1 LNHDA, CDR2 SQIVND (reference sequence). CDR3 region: CASSPQAGPQHF. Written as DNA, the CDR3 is TGTGCCAGTAGTCCACAGGCCGGGCCCCAGCATTTT.

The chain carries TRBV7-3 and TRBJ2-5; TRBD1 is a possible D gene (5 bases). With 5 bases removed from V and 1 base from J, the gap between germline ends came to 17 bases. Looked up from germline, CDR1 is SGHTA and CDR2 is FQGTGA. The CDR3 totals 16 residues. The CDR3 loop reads CASSGPQRGTQETQYF. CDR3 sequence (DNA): TGTGCCAGCAGCGGACCCCAAAGGGGAACCCAAGAGACCCAGTACTTC.

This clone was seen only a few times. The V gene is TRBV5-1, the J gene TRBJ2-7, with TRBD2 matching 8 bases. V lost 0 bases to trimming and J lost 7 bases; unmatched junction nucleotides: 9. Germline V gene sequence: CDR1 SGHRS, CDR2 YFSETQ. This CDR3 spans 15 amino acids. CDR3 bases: TGCGCCAGCAGCTTGGCGGGAGCGGGAGTAGGGGAGCAGTACTTC. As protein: CASSLAGAGVGEQYF.